The following is a T cell receptor beta chain sequence with its context. Its antigen is unidentified. The record originates from a study of long-term antiretroviral therapy in people with HIV. Overall study findings and caveats: Despite increasing after ART, diversity remained lower than that of transplant donor controls.

Researchers report immunoSEQ v3.0 was run at survey level. TCRdb's table, derived via immunoSEQ multiplex PCR, lists solely in-frame clones and lacks some. The sample lists about 21,000 clones; roughly 91% were seen once. Sequenced here: unsorted PBMCs, sampled 2.3 years after starting antiretroviral therapy. The source is a man in his 60s with HIV.

CDR3 residues: CSVAGTEAFF. The CDR3 DNA is TGCAGCGTTGCTGGTACTGAAGCTTTCTTT. The V call is TRBV29-1, the J call TRBJ1-1; no reliable D call. There are 10 residues in the CDR3. The V and J ends lost 4 bases and 5 bases respectively, with 5 bases between them. Germline V gene lookup returns CDR1 SQVTM and CDR2 ANQGSEA.